These T cell receptor beta chains were read from a single sample in a study of radiotherapy plus CTLA-4 blockade in lung cancer. Sequenced by immunoSEQ multiplex PCR; TCRdb stores in-frame clones only, minus some. Of 85,000 to 100,000 clones listed, about two thirds are singletons. Source: peripheral blood, taken from a patient treated with radiotherapy plus ipilimumab. All receptors derive from a human donor with non-small cell lung cancer that progressed on radiotherapy plus ipilimumab. Each CDR3 is given with its conserved first and last residue. The D gene is left open where the match is weak. The listing skips clone size in some rows; elsewhere it reads once, few, many or a size class.

clone size: .; D gene: .; V gene: TRBV11-2; J gene: TRBJ1-3; CDR3 protein: CASSSSTSGNTIYF
clone size: .; D gene: TRBD1; V gene: TRBV7-9; J gene: TRBJ1-4; CDR3 protein: CASSPSGTGEKLFF
clone size: once; D gene: .; V gene: TRBV21-1; J gene: TRBJ2-2; CDR3 protein: CASSEAGQSDGELFF
clone size: .; D gene: .; V gene: TRBV30; J gene: TRBJ2-1; CDR3 protein: CAWTVSGGPYNEQFF
clone size: .; D gene: .; V gene: TRBV4-2; J gene: TRBJ2-7; CDR3 protein: CASSQDKNYEQYF
clone size: .; D gene: .; V gene: TRBV28; J gene: TRBJ1-5; CDR3 protein: CASSSSLFSGRGSNQPQHF
clone size: .; D gene: TRBD1; V gene: TRBV11-1; J gene: TRBJ1-1; CDR3 protein: CASSTGGYRGRNTEAFF
clone size: few; D gene: .; V gene: TRBV19; J gene: TRBJ1-6; CDR3 protein: CASSPQGTPSHSPLHF
clone size: .; D gene: .; V gene: TRBV21-1; J gene: TRBJ1-2; CDR3 protein: CASTAGTVDGYTF
clone size: .; D gene: .; V gene: TRBV9; J gene: TRBJ1-5; CDR3 protein: CASSVDPTGADPNQPQHF
clone size: few; D gene: .; V gene: TRBV6-1; J gene: TRBJ2-7; CDR3 protein: CASSERPRGEQYF
clone size: few; D gene: .; V gene: TRBV6-5; J gene: TRBJ1-1; CDR3 protein: CASSMGAEAFF
clone size: .; D gene: TRBD2; V gene: TRBV9; J gene: TRBJ2-5; CDR3 protein: CASSVVAGLQETQYF
clone size: .; D gene: TRBD2; V gene: TRBV9; J gene: TRBJ2-3; CDR3 protein: CASSDGLAAYTDTQYF
clone size: .; D gene: .; V gene: TRBV2; J gene: TRBJ2-1; CDR3 protein: CASSGRGGEQFF
clone size: .; D gene: TRBD1; V gene: TRBV28; J gene: TRBJ2-5; CDR3 protein: CASSPPTGYDQETQYF
clone size: .; D gene: .; V gene: TRBV21-1; J gene: TRBJ2-7; CDR3 protein: CASTLSGLLPYEQYF
clone size: .; D gene: TRBD2; V gene: TRBV6-5; J gene: TRBJ2-5; CDR3 protein: CASSYPLTSGSTQYF
clone size: once; D gene: TRBD1; V gene: TRBV7-2; J gene: TRBJ1-2; CDR3 protein: CASRILDREGYTF
clone size: .; D gene: TRBD1; V gene: TRBV4-2; J gene: TRBJ2-1; CDR3 protein: CASSQQGQGTDEQFF
clone size: .; D gene: TRBD2; V gene: TRBV9; J gene: .; CDR3 protein: CASSVEAGVHNEQFF
clone size: few; D gene: .; V gene: TRBV5-6; J gene: TRBJ2-2; CDR3 protein: CASSALGTENTGELFF
clone size: few; D gene: TRBD2; V gene: TRBV6-1; J gene: TRBJ2-2; CDR3 protein: CASSDVGGRVGQELFF
clone size: .; D gene: .; V gene: TRBV20-1; J gene: TRBJ1-1; CDR3 protein: CSASQEPAFF
clone size: .; D gene: TRBD1; V gene: TRBV18; J gene: TRBJ1-1; CDR3 protein: CASSPRTGGGTEAFF
clone size: .; D gene: .; V gene: TRBV29-1; J gene: TRBJ1-2; CDR3 protein: CSVEGGGRAYGYTF
clone size: .; D gene: .; V gene: TRBV15; J gene: TRBJ1-1; CDR3 protein: CATSRQTGSGTEAFF
clone size: few; D gene: .; V gene: TRBV6-9; J gene: TRBJ1-4; CDR3 protein: CASSYEQATNEKLFF
clone size: .; D gene: .; V gene: TRBV7-2; J gene: TRBJ1-2; CDR3 protein: CASSLDPGLGYGYTF
clone size: .; D gene: .; V gene: TRBV9; J gene: TRBJ1-2; CDR3 protein: CASSPSRNNYGYTF
clone size: .; D gene: .; V gene: TRBV9; J gene: TRBJ2-3; CDR3 protein: CASSVDVSTDTQYF
clone size: .; D gene: .; V gene: TRBV27; J gene: TRBJ1-2; CDR3 protein: CASRQYGGQSYGYTF
clone size: .; D gene: .; V gene: TRBV11-2; J gene: TRBJ1-2; CDR3 protein: CASSLSGNYGYTF
clone size: .; D gene: TRBD1; V gene: TRBV11-3; J gene: TRBJ2-5; CDR3 protein: CASALGQGAGETQYF
clone size: .; D gene: .; V gene: TRBV7-8; J gene: TRBJ2-7; CDR3 protein: CASSLAVEQYF
clone size: .; D gene: .; V gene: TRBV2; J gene: TRBJ1-5; CDR3 protein: CASSEAGSNQPQHF
clone size: .; D gene: .; V gene: TRBV29-1; J gene: TRBJ1-1; CDR3 protein: CSVDRQRNTEAFF
clone size: .; D gene: .; V gene: TRBV28; J gene: TRBJ1-2; CDR3 protein: CASSSTAIMGGYTF
clone size: few; D gene: TRBD1; V gene: TRBV28; J gene: TRBJ1-3; CDR3 protein: CASSSQGVTGNTIYF
clone size: .; D gene: TRBD2; V gene: TRBV6-1; J gene: TRBJ2-1; CDR3 protein: CASGALAGDYNEQFF